The T cell receptor (beta chain) described here comes from a study of cytomegalovirus exposure and HLA in healthy donors. Broader study findings: Further analysis, carried out later, found HLA-associated TCR beta chains more clonally expanded than equally common other chains.

The PCR ran on 60 Vbeta and 13 Jbeta primers. Repertoires were generated with immunoSEQ multiplex PCR, while TCRdb's copy carries only in-frame clones and drops some. The profile shows about 67,000 clones, 80% to 90% of them singletons. With regard to this clone: Antigen: not known.

The sequenced sample consisted of PBMCs. This sequence originates from a woman in her twenties or thirties in good health and CMV-seropositive.

CDR3 protein: CASSLSSRRKETQYF. In nucleotides, the CDR3 is TGTGCCAGCAGCTTAAGTAGTCGGAGGAAAGAGACCCAGTACTTC. The rearrangement joins TRBV7-9 to TRBJ2-5; TRBD2 is a possible D gene (5 bases). Between the trimmed V and J ends, which lost 2 bases and 3 bases, there was a span of 13 bases. The CDR3 extends over 15 amino acids. Germline CDR1 reads SEHNR; CDR2 reads FQNEAQ (reference sequence).